This T cell receptor (beta chain) was recorded in a study of cytomegalovirus exposure and HLA in healthy donors. The CDR3 loop spans 17 amino acids. Germline CDR1 SGHTS, CDR2 YDEGEE. V was pared by 2 bases and J by 6 bases, with 8 bases of the junction left unmatched. Regarding the study as a whole: It was only CMV serostatus that was available as immune exposure information. Many donors carried some public TCRs, although rarity characterized most TCR sequences. A later analysis linked a missense DCLRE1C variant to TCR beta V- and J-gene trimming. Per a prior analysis, the majority of TCR beta V segments were productive roughly 90% or roughly 30% of the time.

PCR employed 60 Vbeta and 13 Jbeta primers. The protocol was immunoSEQ multiplex PCR, while the TCRdb copy is restricted to in-frame clones and leaves out a portion. The sample lists roughly 130,000 clones, approximately 74% occurring once. As regards this clone: Antigen: not known.

Sequencing was performed on PBMCs. V is TRBV5-8 and J is TRBJ1-4; 12 bases fit TRBD1. This receptor was obtained from a man aged 35 to 55 in good health and CMV-seropositive. Here the CDR3 reads CASSFDGTGGADEKLFF. The DNA of the CDR3 is TGTGCCAGCAGCTTTGACGGGACAGGGGGCGCCGATGAAAAACTGTTTTTT.